This T cell receptor beta chain was sequenced in a study of blood T cells in healthy people across ages. With a J-beta primer mix and a sample-barcoded 5' primer, a second PCR ran roughly 6 to 12 cycles. There were at least 3 million CDR3-containing paired-end reads obtained from each sample. TCRdb ran MiXCR on the 5' RACE reads and lists one entry per CDR3 protein. This table has hundreds of thousands of distinct CDR3 sequences, roughly 53% appearing once. This clonotype appeared many times. This CDR3 comprises 14 residues. V gave up 2 bases and J gave up 9 bases; unmatched junction bases: 8. CDR1 and CDR2 (germline): SGHRS, YFSETQ.

The material sequenced was blood. This TCR derives from a man aged 55 to 70 in good health. The rearrangement uses TRBV5-1 and TRBJ2-1; TRBD1 matches 7 bases. In nucleotides, the CDR3 is TGCGCCAGCAGCTTCTTGGGACAGACGAGTGAGCAGTTCTTC. It specifies CASSFLGQTSEQFF. Full variable domain (missing parts from reference TRBV5-1 and TRBJ2-1): KAGVTQTPRYLIKTRGQQVTLSCSPISGHRSVSWYQQTPGQGLQFLFEYFSETQRNKGNFPGRFSGRQFSNSRSEMNVSTLELGDSALYLCASSFLGQTSEQFFGPGTRLTVL.